The present entry profiles one T cell receptor (beta chain) with its context. Germline-derived CDR1 and CDR2 are ENHRY and SYGVKD. Trimming took 5 bases from V and 4 from J; bases not matched to a gene: 4. The CDR3 contains 14 residues. This sample was included in a study of T cell changes during pregnancy in multiple sclerosis. Data came from immunoSEQ multiplex PCR; TCRdb stores just in-frame clones and leaves some out. The top ten clones hold about 1% of a sample with about 75,000 clones, more than 70% of them seen once. Sequencing used peripheral blood, obtained in the first trimester of pregnancy. V usage is TRBV10-3 and J usage is TRBJ1-1, with TRBD1 identical over 10 bases. This clonotype originated in a female donor in good health, enrolled as a control in a pregnancy study. The chain's CDR3 is CAISRQGAGTEAFF. In DNA, the CDR3 is TGTGCCATCAGTCGACAGGGGGCGGGCACTGAAGCTTTCTTT.